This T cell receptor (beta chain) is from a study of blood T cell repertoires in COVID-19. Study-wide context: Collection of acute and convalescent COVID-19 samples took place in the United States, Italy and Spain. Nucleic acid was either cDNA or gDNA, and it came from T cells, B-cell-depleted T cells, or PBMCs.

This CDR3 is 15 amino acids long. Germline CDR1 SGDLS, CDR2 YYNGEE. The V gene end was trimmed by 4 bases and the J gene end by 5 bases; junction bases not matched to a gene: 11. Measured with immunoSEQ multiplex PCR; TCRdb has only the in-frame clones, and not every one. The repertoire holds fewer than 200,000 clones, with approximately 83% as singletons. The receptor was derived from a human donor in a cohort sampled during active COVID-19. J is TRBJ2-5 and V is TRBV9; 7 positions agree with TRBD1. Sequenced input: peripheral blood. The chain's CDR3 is CASSPTNDRAETQYF. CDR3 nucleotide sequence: TGTGCCAGCAGCCCCACTAACGACAGGGCGGAGACCCAGTACTTC. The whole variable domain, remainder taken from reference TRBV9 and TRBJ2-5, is DSGVTQTPKHLITATGQRVTLRCSPRSGDLSVYWYQQSLDQGLQFLIQYYNGEERAKGNILERFSAQQFPDLHSELNLSSLELGDSALYFCASSPTNDRAETQYFGPGTRLLVL.